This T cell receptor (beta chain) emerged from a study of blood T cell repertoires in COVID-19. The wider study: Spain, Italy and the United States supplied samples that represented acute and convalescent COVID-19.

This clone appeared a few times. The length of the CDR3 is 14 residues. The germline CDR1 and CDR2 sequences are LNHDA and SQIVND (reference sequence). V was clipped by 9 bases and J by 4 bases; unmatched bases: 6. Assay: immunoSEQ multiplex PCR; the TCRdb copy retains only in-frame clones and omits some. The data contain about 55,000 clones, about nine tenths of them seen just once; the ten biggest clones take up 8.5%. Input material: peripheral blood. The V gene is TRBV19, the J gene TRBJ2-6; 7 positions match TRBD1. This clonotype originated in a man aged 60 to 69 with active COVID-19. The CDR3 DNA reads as TGTGCCAGCGATACAGGGGAAGGGGCCAACGTCCTGACTTTC. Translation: CASDTGEGANVLTF.